The present entry profiles one T cell receptor (beta chain) with its context. Its specific antigen is unknown. No much larger clone is present one base from it, and per-base qualities are unavailable. The sample is drawn from a study of blood T cell repertoires in COVID-19 (dated by TCRdb to about 2020). Regarding the research as a whole: Collaborator samples came from the United States, Italy and Spain and covered acute and convalescent phases of COVID-19. The prospective study material was composed of cDNA or gDNA derived from T cells, B-cell-depleted T cells, or PBMCs. Deeply sampled blood TCRbeta repertoires from subjects exposed to, actively infected with, or recovered from COVID-19 were included in the dataset. The repertoires were released in a freely available public database meant as a resource for research on the immune response to SARS-CoV-2. Samples came from the ongoing ImmuneRACE study (first 160 participants) plus 1,254 subjects from 6 global collaborators. Nearly every sample came with metadata listing a de-identified subject ID, COVID-19 status, age in years and sex. Where available, HLA class I and class II types were taken from metadata supplied by the sample provider and were not determined by assay-based typing.

The immunoSEQ Assay, a bias-controlled multiplex PCR, was used to amplify TCRbeta CDR3 regions from genomic DNA. Regarding the original processing steps: The number of nucleated cells in each sample was estimated by amplification of reference gene primers within the assay. To quantify the absolute abundance of each unique TCRbeta CDR3 rearrangement, sequence reads were collapsed and filtered. For each sample, productive Simpson clonality was calculated by taking the square root of Simpson's diversity index across productive rearrangements. Held by TCRdb, this immuneACCESS table contains in-frame sequences only and omits some clones. Under half of the omission traces to an unresolved V gene where checked; the cause of the rest is unknown. The DNA was the basis for D and trimming; V, J and clone size are from that table. The sample data list 95,000 to 120,000 clones, and about 88% of these were observed just once. The top ten hold 8% to 8.5% of the sample.

V is trimmed back by 5 bases and J by 7 bases, and the junction contains 10 bases that no gene match accounts for. The CDR3 measures 17 amino acids from cysteine to phenylalanine. The DNA shown is the 51-base CDR3, in frame from base 1. CDR1 and CDR2 are drawn from the germline V gene: SGHTA, FQGTGA. A second Seattle source provided samples from volunteer blood donors who had recovered from COVID-19. Each collaborating institution followed its own protocols to collect whole blood in K2EDTA tubes. Collaborator samples were shipped for TCRbeta analysis as frozen whole blood, isolated PBMCs, or DNA extracted from either sample type. Results and caveats for the whole study, not just this receptor: How much clinical and demographic metadata was included differed by source and by participant, and the metadata was provided uncurated.

The sequence derives from a woman in her seventies who had recovered from COVID-19. The rearrangement joined TRBV7-3 to TRBJ2-1; TRBD2 fits 14 bases in the junction. The sequenced sample was peripheral blood. The DNA reads TGTGCCAGCAGCCTGGGGACTAGCGGGAGCGCCGGGAATGAGCAGTTCTTC. Translated, it gives CASSLGTSGSAGNEQFF.